This T cell receptor (beta chain) was identified during a study of regulatory T cells in long-lasting Graves disease. Germline-derived CDR1 and CDR2 are SNHLY and FYNNEI. CDR3 length equals 12 residues. V shed 5 bases and J shed 6 bases, with 8 bases lying between them. Time point of the sample: newly diagnosed GD, antithyroid drugs for less than 3 months. Construction of the TCR library relied on RNA isolated from PBMCs. Approximately 9 milliliters of peripheral blood went into EDTA tubes. Construction of the TCR beta libraries employed iRepertoire HTBI primers in conjunction with Arm-PCR of CDR3 regions. TCRdb independently ran MiXCR on the multiplex PCR reads; one entry per CDR3 protein. The data show 350,000 to 450,000 distinct CDR3 sequences, 16% seen once. This clonotype showed up many times. Separately, the same data were catalogued under a study of T cells in Graves' hyperthyroidism and ophthalmopathy.

The rearrangement joins TRBV2 to TRBJ1-5; D unresolved. The sample was peripheral blood mononuclear cells (PBMCs), taken at new diagnosis, from a patient treated with antithyroid drugs. The source of this sequence is a man aged 35 to 55 with Graves disease. CDR3 in amino acids: CASSPDLQPQHF. In DNA, the CDR3 is TGTGCCAGCAGTCCGGACCTTCAGCCCCAGCATTTT.